These T cell receptor beta chains were read from a single sample in a study of blood T cell repertoires in COVID-19. Assay used: immunoSEQ multiplex PCR; TCRdb lists only in-frame clones, some missing. This table has about 34,000 clones, 88% appearing once. The source material was peripheral blood. These receptor sequences come from a human donor with active COVID-19. The donor label of this sample is uncertain. The CDR3 runs from the conserved cysteine through the conserved F or W. A D gene is named only where the DNA matches it firmly. Where a row states a size, it is once, few, many or the class of an expanded clone; other rows omit it.

once	TRBV7-3	TRBD2	17	TRBJ2-1	CASSFPGLAGGTNEQFF	TGTGCCAGCAGCTTTCCGGGACTAGCGGGGGGAACAAATGAGCAGTTCTTC
NA	TRBV7-9	NA	16	TRBJ2-1	CASSLGGTVVYNEQFF	TGTGCCAGCAGCTTAGGCGGGACAGTAGTCTACAATGAGCAGTTCTTC
few	TRBV5-6	NA	15	TRBJ2-3	CASSFWGQNTDTQYF	TGTGCCAGCAGCTTTTGGGGGCAAAACACAGATACGCAGTATTTT
NA	TRBV7-2	TRBD2	17	TRBJ2-5	CASSLRLAGGYRETQYF	TGTGCCAGCAGCCTCAGATTAGCGGGGGGGTATCGAGAGACCCAGTACTTC
NA	TRBV9	TRBD1	15	TRBJ1-3	CASSLFQGAGNTIYF	TGTGCCAGCAGTCTTTTTCAGGGGGCTGGAAACACCATATATTTT
NA	TRBV28	NA	12	TRBJ1-1	CASSPDEGSAFF	TGTGCCAGCAGTCCCGACGAGGGATCAGCTTTCTTT
NA	TRBV4-2	TRBD1	15	TRBJ1-2	CASSMGQGGSNGYTF	TGTGCCAGCAGCATGGGACAGGGAGGAAGTAATGGCTACACCTTC
NA	TRBV6-2/TRBV6-3	TRBD1	16	TRBJ1-1	CASSYRTGGTGTEAFF	TGTGCCAGCAGTTATCGAACAGGGGGGACGGGCACTGAAGCTTTCTTT
NA	TRBV5-1	NA	16	TRBJ1-6	CASSLGGRGYNSPLHF	TGCGCCAGCAGCTTGGGAGGCCGGGGTTATAATTCACCCCTCCACTTT
NA	TRBV5-6	TRBD2	17	TRBJ2-7	CASSLPRLAGAPYEQYF	TGTGCCAGCAGCTTGCCGAGACTAGCGGGGGCCCCCTACGAGCAGTACTTC
NA	TRBV7-9	TRBD1	14	TRBJ2-7	CASSSTGEIYEQYF	TGTGCCAGCAGCTCGACAGGGGAAATCTACGAGCAGTACTTC
NA	TRBV7-3	NA	14	TRBJ2-2	CASSSGGSTGELFF	TGTGCCAGCAGCTCGGGGGGCAGCACCGGGGAGCTGTTTTTT
NA	TRBV3-1/TRBV3-2	TRBD2	17	TRBJ2-3	CASSQDLASGGADTQYF	TGTGCCAGCAGCCAAGATCTGGCTAGCGGGGGAGCAGATACGCAGTATTTT
few	TRBV28	NA	14	TRBJ1-2	CASNPNIRGYGYTF	TGTGCCAGCAATCCTAACATCCGGGGGTATGGCTACACCTTC
NA	TRBV6-4	TRBD1	15	TRBJ2-3	CARALLGGRTDTQYF	TGTGCCAGGGCCCTTCTAGGGGGCAGGACAGATACGCAGTATTTT
NA	TRBV7-9	NA	14	TRBJ2-5	CASSLPNYPETQYF	TGTGCCAGCAGCTTACCCAACTACCCGGAGACCCAGTACTTC
NA	TRBV7-2	NA	14	TRBJ2-5	CASSLAGAGETQYF	TGTGCCAGCAGCTTAGCTGGGGCCGGCGAGACCCAGTACTTC
NA	TRBV7-9	NA	16	TRBJ2-3	CASSLVSGRGIDTQYF	TGTGCCAGCAGCTTAGTAAGCGGGCGAGGGATAGATACGCAGTATTTT
NA	TRBV3-1/TRBV3-2	TRBD1	15	TRBJ1-1	CASRYGQAPNTEAFF	TGTGCCAGCAGATACGGACAGGCCCCAAACACTGAAGCTTTCTTT
NA	TRBV18	TRBD1	14	TRBJ1-1	CASSAGQGETEAFF	TGTGCCAGCTCAGCCGGACAGGGAGAGACTGAAGCTTTCTTT